This entry concerns a single T cell receptor beta chain. This specimen comes from a study of blood T cell repertoires in COVID-19. The CDR3 totals 15 residues. Germline loops: CDR1 KGHSH, CDR2 LQKENI. The ends lost 2 bases at V and 0 bases at J; junction bases unmatched: 1. In the source study's methods: Using reference gene primer amplification, nucleated cell counts were estimated. Profiling relied on immunoSEQ multiplex PCR, and the TCRdb table lists in-frame clones only, not all of them. V, J and clone size derive from that table, while D and trimming were established from the DNA sequence. The table lists 100,000 or so clones, 80% to 90% of them singletons.

This TCR came from a woman in her 30s with acute or convalescent COVID-19. The chain is built from TRBV18 and TRBJ1-5, with 7 bases fitting TRBD1. Source material: peripheral blood. This CDR3 is CASSPGQDSNQPQHF. CDR3 DNA sequence: TGTGCCAGCTCACCAGGACAGGATAGCAATCAGCCCCAGCATTTT. Full variable domain (remainder filled in from reference TRBV18 and TRBJ1-5): NAGVMQNPRHLVRRRGQEARLRCSPMKGHSHVYWYRQLPEEGLKFMVYLQKENIIDESGMPKERFSAEFPKEGPSILRIQQVVRGDSAAYFCASSPGQDSNQPQHFGDGTRLSIL.